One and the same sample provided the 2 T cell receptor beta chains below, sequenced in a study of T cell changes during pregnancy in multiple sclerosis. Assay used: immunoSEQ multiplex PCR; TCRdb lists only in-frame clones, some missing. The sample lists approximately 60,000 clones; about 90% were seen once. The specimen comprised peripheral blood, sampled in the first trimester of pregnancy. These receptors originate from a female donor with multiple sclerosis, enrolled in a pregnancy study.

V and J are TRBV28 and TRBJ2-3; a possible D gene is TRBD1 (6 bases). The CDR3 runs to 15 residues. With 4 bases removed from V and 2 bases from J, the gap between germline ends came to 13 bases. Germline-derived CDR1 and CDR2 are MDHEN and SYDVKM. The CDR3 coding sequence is TGTGCCAGCAGTTCCCAAGGACAGTACACAGATACGCAGTATTTT. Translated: CASSSQGQYTDTQYF.

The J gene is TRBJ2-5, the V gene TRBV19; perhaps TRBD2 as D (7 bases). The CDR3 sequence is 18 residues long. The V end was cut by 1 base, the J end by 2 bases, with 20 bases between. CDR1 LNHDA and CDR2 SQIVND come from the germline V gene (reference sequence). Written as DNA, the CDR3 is TGTGCCAGTAGTATAGTGGCCGGGGGCGGGAGCAAACAAGAGACCCAGTACTTC. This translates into CASSIVAGGGSKQETQYF.